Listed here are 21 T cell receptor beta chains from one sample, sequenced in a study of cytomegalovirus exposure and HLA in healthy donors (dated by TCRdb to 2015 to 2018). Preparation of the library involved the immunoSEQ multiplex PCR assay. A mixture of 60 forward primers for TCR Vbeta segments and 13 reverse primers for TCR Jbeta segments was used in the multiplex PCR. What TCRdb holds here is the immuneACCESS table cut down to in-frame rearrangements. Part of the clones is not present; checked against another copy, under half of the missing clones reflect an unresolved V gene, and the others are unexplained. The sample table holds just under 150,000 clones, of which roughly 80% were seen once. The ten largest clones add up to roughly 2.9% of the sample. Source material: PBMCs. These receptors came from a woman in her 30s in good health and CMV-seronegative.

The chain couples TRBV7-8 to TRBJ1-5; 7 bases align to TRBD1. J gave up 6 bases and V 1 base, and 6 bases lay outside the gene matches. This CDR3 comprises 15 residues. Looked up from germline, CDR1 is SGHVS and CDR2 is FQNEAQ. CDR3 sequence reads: CASSLVNAGGQPQHF. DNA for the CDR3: TGTGCCAGCAGCTTAGTTAATGCAGGGGGTCAGCCCCAGCATTTT.

CDR3: CASSSPLAGGLDTQYF. The CDR3 region has the DNA TGTGCCAGCAGTTCCCCGCTAGCGGGAGGGTTGGATACGCAGTATTTT. The genes are TRBV9 and TRBJ2-3; 12 nucleotides agree with TRBD2. The V gene's germline CDR1 is SGDLS and CDR2 YYNGEE. V lost 5 bases to trimming and J lost 6 bases; unmatched junction nucleotides: 10. The CDR3 sequence is 16 residues long.

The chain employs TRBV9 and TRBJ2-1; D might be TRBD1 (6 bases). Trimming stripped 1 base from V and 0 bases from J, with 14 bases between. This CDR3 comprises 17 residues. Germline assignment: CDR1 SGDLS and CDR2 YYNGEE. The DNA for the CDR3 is TGTGCCAGCAGCGTAACGGGACACTTGAGCTCCTACAATGAGCAGTTCTTC. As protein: CASSVTGHLSSYNEQFF.

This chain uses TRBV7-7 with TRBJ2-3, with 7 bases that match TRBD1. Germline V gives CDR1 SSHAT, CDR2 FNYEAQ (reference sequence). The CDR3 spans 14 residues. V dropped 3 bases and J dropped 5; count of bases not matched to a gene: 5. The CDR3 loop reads CASSFGQDGDTQYF. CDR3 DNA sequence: TGTGCCAGCAGCTTCGGACAGGATGGAGATACGCAGTATTTT.

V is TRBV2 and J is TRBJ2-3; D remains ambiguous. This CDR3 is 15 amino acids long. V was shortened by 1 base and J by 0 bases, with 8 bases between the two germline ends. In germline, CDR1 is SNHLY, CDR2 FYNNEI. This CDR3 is CASSEDGLSTDTQYF. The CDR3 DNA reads TGTGCCAGCAGTGAAGACGGTCTAAGCACAGATACGCAGTATTTT.

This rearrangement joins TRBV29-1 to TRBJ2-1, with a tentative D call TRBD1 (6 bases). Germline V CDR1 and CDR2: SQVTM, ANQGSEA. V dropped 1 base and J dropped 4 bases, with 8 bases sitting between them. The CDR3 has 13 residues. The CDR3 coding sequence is TGCAGCGTTGAAGTAGGGGGTTACAATGAGCAGTTCTTC. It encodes CSVEVGGYNEQFF.

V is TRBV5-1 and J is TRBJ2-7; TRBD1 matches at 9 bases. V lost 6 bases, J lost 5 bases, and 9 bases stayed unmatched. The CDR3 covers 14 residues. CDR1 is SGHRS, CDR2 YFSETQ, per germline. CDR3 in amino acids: CASKPTGGGNEQYF. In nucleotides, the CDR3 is TGCGCCAGCAAACCTACAGGGGGCGGGAACGAGCAGTACTTC.

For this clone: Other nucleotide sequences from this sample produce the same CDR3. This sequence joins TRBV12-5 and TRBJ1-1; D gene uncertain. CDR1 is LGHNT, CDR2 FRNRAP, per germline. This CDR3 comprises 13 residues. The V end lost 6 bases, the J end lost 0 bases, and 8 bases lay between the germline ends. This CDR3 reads CASGQQLNTEAFF. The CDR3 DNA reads TGTGCTAGTGGCCAACAGTTGAACACTGAAGCTTTCTTT.

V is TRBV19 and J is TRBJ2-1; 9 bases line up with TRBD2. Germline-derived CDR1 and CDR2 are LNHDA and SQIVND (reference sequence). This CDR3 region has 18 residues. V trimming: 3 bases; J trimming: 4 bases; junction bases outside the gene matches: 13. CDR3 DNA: TGTGCCAGTAGTATCTCGCGAAAGGTAGCGGGAGCATACAATGAGCAGTTCTTC. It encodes CASSISRKVAGAYNEQFF.

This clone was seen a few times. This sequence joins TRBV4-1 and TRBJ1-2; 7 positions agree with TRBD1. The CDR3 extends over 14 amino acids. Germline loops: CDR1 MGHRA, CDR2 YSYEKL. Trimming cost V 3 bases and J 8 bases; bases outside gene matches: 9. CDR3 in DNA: TGCGCCAGCAGCCATCTGAGAACAGGGGAAGGCTACACCTTC. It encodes CASSHLRTGEGYTF.

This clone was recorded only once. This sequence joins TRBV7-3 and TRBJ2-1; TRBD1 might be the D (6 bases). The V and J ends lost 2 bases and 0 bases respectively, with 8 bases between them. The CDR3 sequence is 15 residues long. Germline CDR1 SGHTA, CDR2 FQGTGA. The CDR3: CASSLQGSSYNEQFF. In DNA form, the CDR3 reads TGTGCCAGCAGCTTACAGGGGAGCTCCTACAATGAGCAGTTCTTC.

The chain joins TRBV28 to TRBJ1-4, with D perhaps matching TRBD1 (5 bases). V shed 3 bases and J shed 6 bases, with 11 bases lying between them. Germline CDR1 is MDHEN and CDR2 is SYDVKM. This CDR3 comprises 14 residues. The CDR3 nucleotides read TGTGCCAGCAGTTTTTCGGGGGTAGATGAAAAACTGTTTTTT. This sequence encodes CASSFSGVDEKLFF.

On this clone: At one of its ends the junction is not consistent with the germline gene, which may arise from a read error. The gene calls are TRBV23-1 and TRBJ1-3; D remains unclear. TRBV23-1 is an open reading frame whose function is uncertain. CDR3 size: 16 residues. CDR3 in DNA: TGCGCCAGCATTCAAATAGGGAGACGCTCTGGAAACACCATATATTTT. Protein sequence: CASIQIGRRSGNTIYF.

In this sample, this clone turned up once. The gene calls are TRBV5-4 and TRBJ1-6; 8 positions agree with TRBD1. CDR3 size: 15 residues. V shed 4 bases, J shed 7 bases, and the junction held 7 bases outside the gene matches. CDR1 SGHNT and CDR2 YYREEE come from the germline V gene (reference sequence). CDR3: CASSGPWTGNSPLHF. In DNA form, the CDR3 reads TGTGCCAGCAGCGGCCCTTGGACAGGGAATTCACCCCTCCACTTT. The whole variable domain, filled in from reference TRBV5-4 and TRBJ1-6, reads ETGVTQSPTHLIKTRGQQVTLRCSSQSGHNTVSWYQQALGQGPQFIFQYYREEENGRGNFPPRFSGLQFPNYSSELNVNALELDDSALYLCASSGPWTGNSPLHFGNGTRLTVT.

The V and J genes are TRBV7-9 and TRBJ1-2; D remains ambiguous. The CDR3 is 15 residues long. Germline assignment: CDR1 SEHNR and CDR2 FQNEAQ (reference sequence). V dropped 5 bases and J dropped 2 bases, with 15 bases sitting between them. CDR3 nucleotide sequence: TGTGCCAGCAGCCCAATGGCAGAGGTGAACTATGGCTACACCTTC. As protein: CASSPMAEVNYGYTF.

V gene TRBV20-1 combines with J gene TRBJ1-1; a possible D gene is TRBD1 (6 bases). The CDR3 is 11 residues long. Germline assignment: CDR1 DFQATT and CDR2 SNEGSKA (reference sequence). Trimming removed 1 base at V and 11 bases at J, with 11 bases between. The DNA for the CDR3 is TGCAGTGCTAGAGTTGGCCAGGGGGCTTTCTTT. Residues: CSARVGQGAFF.

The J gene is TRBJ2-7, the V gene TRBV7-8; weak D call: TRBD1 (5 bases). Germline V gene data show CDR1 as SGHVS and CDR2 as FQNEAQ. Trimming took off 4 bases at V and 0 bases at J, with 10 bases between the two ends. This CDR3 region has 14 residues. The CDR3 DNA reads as TGTGCCAGCAGCTCGGACACCTCCTCCTACGAGCAGTACTTC. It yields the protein CASSSDTSSYEQYF.

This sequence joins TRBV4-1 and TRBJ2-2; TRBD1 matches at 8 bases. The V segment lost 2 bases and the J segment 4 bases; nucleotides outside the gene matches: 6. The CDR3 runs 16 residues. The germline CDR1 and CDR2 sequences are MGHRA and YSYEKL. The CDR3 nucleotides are TGCGCCAGCAGCCAACATCAGACAGGGGTCACCGGGGAGCTGTTTTTT. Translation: CASSQHQTGVTGELFF.

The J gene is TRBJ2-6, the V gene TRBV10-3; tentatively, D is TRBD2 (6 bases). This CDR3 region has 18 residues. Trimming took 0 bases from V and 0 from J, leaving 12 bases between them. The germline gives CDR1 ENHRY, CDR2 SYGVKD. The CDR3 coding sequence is TGTGCCATCAGTGAGTCGAAGGGAGGATACTCTGGGGCCAACGTCCTGACTTTC. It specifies CAISESKGGYSGANVLTF.

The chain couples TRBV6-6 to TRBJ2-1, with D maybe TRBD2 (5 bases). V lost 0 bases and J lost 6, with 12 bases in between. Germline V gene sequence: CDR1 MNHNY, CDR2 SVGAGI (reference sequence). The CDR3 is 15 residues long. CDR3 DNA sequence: TGTGCCAGCAGTTACTCCGTCGGGGTAGGCAATGAGCAGTTCTTC. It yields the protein CASSYSVGVGNEQFF.

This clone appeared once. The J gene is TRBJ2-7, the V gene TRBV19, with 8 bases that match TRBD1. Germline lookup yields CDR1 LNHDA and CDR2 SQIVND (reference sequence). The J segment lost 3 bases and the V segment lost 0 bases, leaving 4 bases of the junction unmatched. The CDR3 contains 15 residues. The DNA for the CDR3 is TGTGCCAGTAGTATAGAGGGGACAGGTGACTACGAGCAGTACTTC. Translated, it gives CASSIEGTGDYEQYF.